This T cell receptor beta chain is from a study of cytomegalovirus exposure and HLA in healthy donors. Study-level points and caveats: Presence/absence analyses rested on an assumption that sequencing depth was roughly uniform across donors. HLA allele associations emerged for under 20,000 TCR beta sequences in a later analysis, at 0.05 false discovery rate. Owing to their indistinguishability, certain V segments, notably TRBV6-2 and TRBV6-3, were excluded.

Germline-derived CDR1 and CDR2 are SGDLS and YYNGEE. CDR3 length equals 14 residues. The germline V and J ends were trimmed by 0 bases and 5 bases, with 9 bases remaining between them. It was with 60 Vbeta and 13 Jbeta primers that the PCR ran. Measured with immunoSEQ multiplex PCR; TCRdb has only the in-frame clones, and not every one. The sample holds 150,000 to 200,000 clones; around 83% are singletons and the top ten take more than 1.5%. Worth noting for this clone: The antigen remains undetermined.

The V gene is TRBV9, the J gene TRBJ2-1; tentative D call: TRBD2 (6 bases). The receptor's source is a man aged 45 to 65 in good health and CMV-seronegative. The sequenced material came from PBMCs. CDR3 nucleotide sequence: TGTGCCAGCAGCGTAGGGTGGGGGGACAATGAGCAGTTCTTC. Translation: CASSVGWGDNEQFF.